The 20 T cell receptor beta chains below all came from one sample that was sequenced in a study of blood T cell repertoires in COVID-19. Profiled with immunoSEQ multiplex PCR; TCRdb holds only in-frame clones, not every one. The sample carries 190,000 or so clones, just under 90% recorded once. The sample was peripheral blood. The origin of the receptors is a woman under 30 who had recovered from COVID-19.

The CDR3 DNA reads as TGTGCCAGCAGTAACAGGGCCGACTATGGCTACACCTTC. This translates into CASSNRADYGYTF. The chain joins TRBV6-2 or TRBV6-3 to TRBJ1-2, with D possibly TRBD1 on 6 matching bases. The CDR3 covers 13 residues. Trimming pared 5 bases from V and 3 bases from J, leaving 10 bases between. Germline V gene data show CDR1 as MNHEY and CDR2 as SVGEGT.

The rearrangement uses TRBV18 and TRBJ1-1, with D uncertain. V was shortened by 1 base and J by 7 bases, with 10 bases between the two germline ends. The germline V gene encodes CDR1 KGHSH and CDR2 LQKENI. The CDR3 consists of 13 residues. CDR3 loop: CASSPRRENEAFF. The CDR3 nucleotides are TGTGCCAGCTCACCACGTAGGGAGAATGAAGCTTTCTTT.

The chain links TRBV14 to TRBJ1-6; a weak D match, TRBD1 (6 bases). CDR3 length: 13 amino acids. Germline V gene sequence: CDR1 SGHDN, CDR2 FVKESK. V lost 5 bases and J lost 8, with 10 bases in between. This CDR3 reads CASSVNRDSPLHF. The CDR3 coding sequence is TGTGCCAGCAGCGTAAACAGGGATTCACCCCTCCACTTT.

CDR3 in amino acids: CASIPLGDSNEQFF. As DNA, the CDR3 is TGTGCCAGCATCCCCCTCGGGGACAGCAATGAGCAGTTCTTC. This chain uses TRBV6-2 or TRBV6-3 with TRBJ2-1, with 7 bases fitting TRBD1. Losses at the gene ends were 7 bases for V and 6 bases for J; bases not matched to a gene: 9. Per the germline V gene, CDR1 is MNHEY and CDR2 is SVGEGT. This CDR3 is 14 amino acids long.

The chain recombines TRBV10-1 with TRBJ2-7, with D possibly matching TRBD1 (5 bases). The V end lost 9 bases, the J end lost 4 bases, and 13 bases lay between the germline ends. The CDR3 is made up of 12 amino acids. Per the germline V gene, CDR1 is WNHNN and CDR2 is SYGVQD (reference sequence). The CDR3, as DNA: TGCGCCAGATCCGGCAGGGTTTACGAGCAGTACGTC. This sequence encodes CARSGRVYEQYV.

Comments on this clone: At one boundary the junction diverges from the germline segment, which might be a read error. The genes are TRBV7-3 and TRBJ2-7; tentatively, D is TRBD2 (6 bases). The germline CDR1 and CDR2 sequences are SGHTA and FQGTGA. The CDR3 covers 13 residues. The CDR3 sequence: CASSRSQGLAKSF. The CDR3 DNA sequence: TGTGCCAGCAGCCGATCACAAGGGCTAGCGAAGTCCTTC.

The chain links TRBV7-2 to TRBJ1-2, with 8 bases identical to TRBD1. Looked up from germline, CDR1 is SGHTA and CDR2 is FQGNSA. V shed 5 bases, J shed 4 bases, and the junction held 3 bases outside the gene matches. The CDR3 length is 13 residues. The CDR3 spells CASSQGQGYGYTF. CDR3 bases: TGTGCCAGCAGCCAAGGACAGGGCTATGGCTACACCTTC.

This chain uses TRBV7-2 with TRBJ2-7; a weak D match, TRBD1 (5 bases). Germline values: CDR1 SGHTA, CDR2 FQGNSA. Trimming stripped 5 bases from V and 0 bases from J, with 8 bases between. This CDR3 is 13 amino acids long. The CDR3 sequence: CASSPDSSYEQYV. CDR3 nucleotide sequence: TGTGCCAGCAGCCCCGACAGCTCCTACGAGCAGTACGTC.

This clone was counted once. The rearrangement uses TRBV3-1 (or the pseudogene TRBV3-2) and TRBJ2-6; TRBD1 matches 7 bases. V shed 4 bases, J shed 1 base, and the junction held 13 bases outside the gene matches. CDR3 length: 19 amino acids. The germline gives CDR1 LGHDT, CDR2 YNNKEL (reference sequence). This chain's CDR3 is CASSPIPDRQISGANVLTF. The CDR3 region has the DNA TGTGCCAGCAGCCCTATCCCGGACAGGCAGATATCTGGGGCCAACGTCCTGACTTTC.

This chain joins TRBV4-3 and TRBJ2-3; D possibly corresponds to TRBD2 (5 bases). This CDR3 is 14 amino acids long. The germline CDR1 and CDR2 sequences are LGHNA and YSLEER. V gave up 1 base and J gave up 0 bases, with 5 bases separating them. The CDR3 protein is CASSQGLSTDTQYF. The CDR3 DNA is TGCGCCAGCAGCCAAGGACTAAGCACAGATACGCAGTATTTT.

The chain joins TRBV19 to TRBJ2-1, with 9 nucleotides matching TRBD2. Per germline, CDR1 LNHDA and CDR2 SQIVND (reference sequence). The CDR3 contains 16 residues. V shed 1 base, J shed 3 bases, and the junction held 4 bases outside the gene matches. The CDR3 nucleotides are TGTGCCAGTAGTATAGCGACTAGCGGAAACTACAATGAGCAGTTCTTC. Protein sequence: CASSIATSGNYNEQFF.

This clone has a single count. CDR3 DNA sequence: TGTGCCAGCAGTTACTCGGGCCCAGCCAAAAACATTCAGTACTTC. Translated, it gives CASSYSGPAKNIQYF. The chain combines TRBV6-5 with TRBJ2-4; no firm D call. The V end was cut by 0 bases, the J end by 0 bases, with 6 bases between. CDR1 MNHEY and CDR2 SVGAGI come from the germline V gene. This CDR3 is 15 amino acids long.

Here the CDR3 reads CASSLPTSGADTQYF. The CDR3 nucleotides read TGTGCCAGCAGCTTACCAACTAGCGGGGCAGATACGCAGTATTTT. J is TRBJ2-3 and V is TRBV7-3, with 10 bases that match TRBD2. After removal of 2 bases from V and 4 bases from J, the junction contained 3 bases not matched to a gene. CDR3 length: 15 amino acids. CDR1 is SGHTA, CDR2 FQGTGA, per germline.

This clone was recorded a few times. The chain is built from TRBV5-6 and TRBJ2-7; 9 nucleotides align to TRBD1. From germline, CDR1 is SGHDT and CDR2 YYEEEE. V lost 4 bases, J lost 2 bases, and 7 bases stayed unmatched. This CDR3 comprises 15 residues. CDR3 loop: CASSLDRGGAYEQYF. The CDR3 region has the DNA TGTGCCAGCAGCCTCGACAGGGGGGGAGCCTACGAGCAGTACTTC.

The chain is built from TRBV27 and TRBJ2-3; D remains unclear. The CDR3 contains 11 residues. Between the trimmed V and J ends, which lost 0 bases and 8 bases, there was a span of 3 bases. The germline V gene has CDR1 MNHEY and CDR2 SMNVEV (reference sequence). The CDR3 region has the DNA TGTGCCAGCAGTTTATCCGGTACGCAGTATTTT. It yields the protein CASSLSGTQYF.

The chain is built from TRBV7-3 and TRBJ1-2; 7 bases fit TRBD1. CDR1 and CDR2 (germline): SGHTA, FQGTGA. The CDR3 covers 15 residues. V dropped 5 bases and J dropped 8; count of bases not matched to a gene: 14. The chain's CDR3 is CASSTRQGGVIGYTF. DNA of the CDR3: TGTGCCAGCAGCACCCGACAGGGAGGAGTAATAGGCTACACCTTC.

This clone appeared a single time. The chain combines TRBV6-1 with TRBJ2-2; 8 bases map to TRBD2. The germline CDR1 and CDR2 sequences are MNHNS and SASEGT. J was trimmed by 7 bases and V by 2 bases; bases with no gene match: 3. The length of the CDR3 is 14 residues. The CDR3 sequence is CASSEPGGIGELFF. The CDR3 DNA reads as TGTGCCAGCAGTGAACCGGGGGGGATCGGGGAGCTGTTTTTT.

The chain's CDR3 is CASSLAASGEQYF. The CDR3 bases are TGTGCCAGCAGCTTGGCCGCTAGCGGGGAGCAGTACTTC. The chain couples TRBV5-6 to TRBJ2-7; 8 bases match TRBD2. V lost 0 bases and J lost 7; bases outside the gene matches: 3. This CDR3 contains 13 residues. Germline CDR1 SGHDT, CDR2 YYEEEE.

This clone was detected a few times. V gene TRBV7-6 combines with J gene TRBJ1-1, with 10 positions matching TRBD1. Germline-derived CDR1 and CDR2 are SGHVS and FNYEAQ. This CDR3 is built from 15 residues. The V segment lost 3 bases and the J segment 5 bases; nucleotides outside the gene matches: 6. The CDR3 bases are TGTGCCAGCAGCTTGGCCGGACAGGGGGGGACTGAAGCTTTCTTT. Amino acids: CASSLAGQGGTEAFF.

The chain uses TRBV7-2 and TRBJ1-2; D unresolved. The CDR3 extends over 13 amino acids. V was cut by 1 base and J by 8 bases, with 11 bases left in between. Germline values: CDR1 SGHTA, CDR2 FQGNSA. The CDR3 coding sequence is TGTGCCAGCAGCTTAGGGCAGACAAGCGGCTACACCTTC. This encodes CASSLGQTSGYTF.